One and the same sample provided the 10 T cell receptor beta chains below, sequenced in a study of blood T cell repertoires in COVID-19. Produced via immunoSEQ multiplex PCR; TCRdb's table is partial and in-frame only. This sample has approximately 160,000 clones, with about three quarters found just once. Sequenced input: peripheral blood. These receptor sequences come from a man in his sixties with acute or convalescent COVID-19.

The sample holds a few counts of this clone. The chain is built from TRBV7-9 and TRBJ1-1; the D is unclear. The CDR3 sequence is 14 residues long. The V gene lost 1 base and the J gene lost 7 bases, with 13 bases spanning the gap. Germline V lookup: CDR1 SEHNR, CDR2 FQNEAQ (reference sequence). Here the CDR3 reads CASSLVAAGDEAFF. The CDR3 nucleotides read TGTGCCAGCAGCTTAGTCGCGGCCGGAGATGAAGCTTTCTTT.

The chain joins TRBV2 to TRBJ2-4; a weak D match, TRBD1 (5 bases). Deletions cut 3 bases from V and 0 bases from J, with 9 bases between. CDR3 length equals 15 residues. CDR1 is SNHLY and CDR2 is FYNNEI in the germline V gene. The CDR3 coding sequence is TGTGCCAGCAGTGATGTCAGGGAAGCCAAAAACATTCAGTACTTC. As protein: CASSDVREAKNIQYF.

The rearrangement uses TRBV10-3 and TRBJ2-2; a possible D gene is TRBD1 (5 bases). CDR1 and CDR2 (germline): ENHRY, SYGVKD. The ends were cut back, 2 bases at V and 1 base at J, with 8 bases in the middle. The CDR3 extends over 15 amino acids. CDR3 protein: CAISEGQGNTGELFF. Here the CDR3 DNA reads TGTGCCATCAGTGAGGGTCAGGGGAACACCGGGGAGCTGTTTTTT.

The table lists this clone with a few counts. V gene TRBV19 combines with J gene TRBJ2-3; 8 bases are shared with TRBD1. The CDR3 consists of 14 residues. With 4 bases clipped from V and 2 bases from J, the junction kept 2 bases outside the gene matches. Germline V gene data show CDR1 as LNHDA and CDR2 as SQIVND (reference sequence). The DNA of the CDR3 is TGTGCCAGTAGTAACAGGGGGTTCACAGATACGCAGTATTTT. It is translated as CASSNRGFTDTQYF.

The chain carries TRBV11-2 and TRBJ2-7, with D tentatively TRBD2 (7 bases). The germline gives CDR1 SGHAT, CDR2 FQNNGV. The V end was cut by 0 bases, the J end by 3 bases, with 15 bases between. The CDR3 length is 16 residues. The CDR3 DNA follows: TGTGCCAGCAGCTTAGATCTTAGGGGGGGAAGCTACGAGCAGTACTTC. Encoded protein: CASSLDLRGGSYEQYF.

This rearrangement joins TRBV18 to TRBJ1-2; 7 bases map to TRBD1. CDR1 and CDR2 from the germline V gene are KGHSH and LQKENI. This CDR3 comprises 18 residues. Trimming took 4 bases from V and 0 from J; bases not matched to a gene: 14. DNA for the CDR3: TGTGCCAGCTCACTCGACAGGGTAAAGGCTCCATCTAACTATGGCTACACCTTC. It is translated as CASSLDRVKAPSNYGYTF.

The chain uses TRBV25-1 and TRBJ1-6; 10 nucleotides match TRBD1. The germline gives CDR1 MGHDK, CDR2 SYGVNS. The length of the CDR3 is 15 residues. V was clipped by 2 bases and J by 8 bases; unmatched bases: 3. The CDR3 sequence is CASSERGQGHSPLHF. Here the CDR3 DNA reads TGTGCCAGCAGTGAAAGGGGACAGGGGCATTCACCCCTCCACTTT.

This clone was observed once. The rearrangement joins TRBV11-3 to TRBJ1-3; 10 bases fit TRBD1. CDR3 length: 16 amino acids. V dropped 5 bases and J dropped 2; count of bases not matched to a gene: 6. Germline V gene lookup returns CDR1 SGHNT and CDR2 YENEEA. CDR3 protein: CASSPGDRGAGNTIYF. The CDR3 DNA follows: TGTGCCAGCAGCCCCGGGGACAGGGGAGCTGGAAACACCATATATTTT.

The CDR3 nucleotides read TGTGCCAGCAGCTTCTCCGGGACAGATGAAGCTTTCTTT. Encoded protein: CASSFSGTDEAFF. The rearrangement links TRBV5-5 to TRBJ1-1; TRBD1 aligns across 7 bases. CDR3 length: 13 residues. Germline V lookup: CDR1 SGHKS, CDR2 YYEKEE (reference sequence). The V gene end was trimmed by 2 bases and the J gene end by 7 bases; junction bases not matched to a gene: 5.

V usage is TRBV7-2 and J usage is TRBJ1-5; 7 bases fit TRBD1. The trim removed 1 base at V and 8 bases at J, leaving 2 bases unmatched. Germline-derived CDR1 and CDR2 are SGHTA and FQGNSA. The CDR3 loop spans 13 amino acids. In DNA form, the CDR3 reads TGTGCCAGCAGCTTAGAGGGGGCGAAGCCCCAGCATTTT. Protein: CASSLEGAKPQHF.